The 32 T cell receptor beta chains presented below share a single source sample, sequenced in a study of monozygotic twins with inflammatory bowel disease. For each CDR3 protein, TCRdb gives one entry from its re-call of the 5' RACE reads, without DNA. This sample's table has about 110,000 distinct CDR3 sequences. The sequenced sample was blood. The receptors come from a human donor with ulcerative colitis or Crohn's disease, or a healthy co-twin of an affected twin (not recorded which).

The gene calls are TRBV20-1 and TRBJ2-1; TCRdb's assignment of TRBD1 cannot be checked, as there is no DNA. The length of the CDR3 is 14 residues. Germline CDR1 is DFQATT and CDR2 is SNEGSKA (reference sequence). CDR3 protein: CSARVVGRAIEQFF.

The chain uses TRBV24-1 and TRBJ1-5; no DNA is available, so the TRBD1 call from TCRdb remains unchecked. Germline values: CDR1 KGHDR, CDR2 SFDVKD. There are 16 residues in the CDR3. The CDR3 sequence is CATSEGTGGLNQPQHF.

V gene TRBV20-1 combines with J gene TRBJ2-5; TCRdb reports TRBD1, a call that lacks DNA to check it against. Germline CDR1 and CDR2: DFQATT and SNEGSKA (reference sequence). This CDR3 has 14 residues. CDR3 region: CSAGLGQLQETQYF.

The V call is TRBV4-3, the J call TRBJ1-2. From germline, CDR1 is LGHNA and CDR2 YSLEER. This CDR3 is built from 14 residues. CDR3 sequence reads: CASSQGRGLGGYTF.

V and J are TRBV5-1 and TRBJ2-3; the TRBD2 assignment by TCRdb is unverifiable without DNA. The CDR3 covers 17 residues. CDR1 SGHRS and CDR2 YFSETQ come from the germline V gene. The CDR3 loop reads CASSSRVLVGGTDTQYF.

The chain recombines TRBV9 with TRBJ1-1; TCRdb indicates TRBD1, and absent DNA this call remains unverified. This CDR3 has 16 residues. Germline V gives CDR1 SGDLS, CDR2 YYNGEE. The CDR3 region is CASSPPRGDLNTEAFF.

The CDR3 reads CATSRDLGAGMNTEAFF. The rearrangement uses TRBV15 and TRBJ1-1; TCRdb's D call of TRBD1 is untestable without DNA. Germline CDR1 LNHNV, CDR2 YYDKDF (reference sequence). The CDR3 consists of 17 residues.

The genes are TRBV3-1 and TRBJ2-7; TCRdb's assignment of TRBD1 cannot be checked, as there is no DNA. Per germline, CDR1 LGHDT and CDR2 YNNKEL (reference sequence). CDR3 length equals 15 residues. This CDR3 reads CASSQDWGTTYEQYF.

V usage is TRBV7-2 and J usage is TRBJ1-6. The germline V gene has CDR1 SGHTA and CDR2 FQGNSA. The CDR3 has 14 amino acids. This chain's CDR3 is CASSLGFRNSPLHF.

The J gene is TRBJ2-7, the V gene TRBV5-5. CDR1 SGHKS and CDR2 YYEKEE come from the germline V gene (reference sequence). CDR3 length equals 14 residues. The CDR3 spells CASSQWTVPYEQYF.

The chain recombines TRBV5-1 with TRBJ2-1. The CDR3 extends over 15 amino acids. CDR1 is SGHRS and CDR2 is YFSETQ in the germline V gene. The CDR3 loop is CASSLEGIGYNEQFF.

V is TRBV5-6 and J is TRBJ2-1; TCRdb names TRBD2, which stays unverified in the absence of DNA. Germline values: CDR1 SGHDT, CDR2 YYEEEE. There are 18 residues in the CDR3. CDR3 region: CASSPEGLAANSYNEQFF.

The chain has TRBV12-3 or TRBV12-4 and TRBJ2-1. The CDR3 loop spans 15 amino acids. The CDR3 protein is CATNPRKSSYNEQFF.

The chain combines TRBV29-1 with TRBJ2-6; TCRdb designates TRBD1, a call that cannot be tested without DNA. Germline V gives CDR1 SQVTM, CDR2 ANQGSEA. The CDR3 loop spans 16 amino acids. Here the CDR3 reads CSVRDRAGSGANVLTF.

The CDR3 reads CASSPRQHEKLFF. The chain couples TRBV18 to TRBJ1-4. The CDR3 length is 13 residues. Germline CDR1 reads KGHSH; CDR2 reads LQKENI.

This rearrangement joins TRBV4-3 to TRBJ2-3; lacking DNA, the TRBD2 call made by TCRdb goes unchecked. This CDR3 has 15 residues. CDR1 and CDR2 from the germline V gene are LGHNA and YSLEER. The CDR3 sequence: CASSVGLVSDDTQYF.

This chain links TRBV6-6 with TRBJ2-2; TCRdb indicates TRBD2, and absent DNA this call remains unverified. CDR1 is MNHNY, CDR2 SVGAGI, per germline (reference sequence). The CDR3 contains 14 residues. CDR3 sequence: CASSYGGETGELFF.

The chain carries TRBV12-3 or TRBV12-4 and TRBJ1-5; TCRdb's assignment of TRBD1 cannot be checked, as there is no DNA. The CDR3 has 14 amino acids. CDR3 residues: CASSKGGRNQPQHF.

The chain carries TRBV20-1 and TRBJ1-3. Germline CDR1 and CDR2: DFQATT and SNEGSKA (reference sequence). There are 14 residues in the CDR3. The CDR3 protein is CSASGGLTGNSIYF.

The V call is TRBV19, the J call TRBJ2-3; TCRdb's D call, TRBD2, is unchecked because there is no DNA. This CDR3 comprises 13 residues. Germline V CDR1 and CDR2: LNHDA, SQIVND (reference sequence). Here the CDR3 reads CASEGGVTDTQYF.

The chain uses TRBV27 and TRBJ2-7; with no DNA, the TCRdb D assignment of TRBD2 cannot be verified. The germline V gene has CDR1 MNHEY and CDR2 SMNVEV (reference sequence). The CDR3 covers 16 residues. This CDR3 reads CASSFSLGVREYEQYF.

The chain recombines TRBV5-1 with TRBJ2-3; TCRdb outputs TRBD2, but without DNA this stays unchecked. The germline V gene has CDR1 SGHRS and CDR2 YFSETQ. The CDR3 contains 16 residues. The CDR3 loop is CASSESTSGGIVTQYF.

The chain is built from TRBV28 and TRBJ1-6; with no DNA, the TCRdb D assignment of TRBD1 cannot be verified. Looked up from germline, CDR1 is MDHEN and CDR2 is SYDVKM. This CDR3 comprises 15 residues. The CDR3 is CASSWGTARNSPLHF.

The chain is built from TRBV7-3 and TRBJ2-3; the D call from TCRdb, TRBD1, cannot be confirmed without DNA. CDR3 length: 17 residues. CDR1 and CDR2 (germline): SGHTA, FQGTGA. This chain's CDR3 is CASSLTSGHISTDTQYF.

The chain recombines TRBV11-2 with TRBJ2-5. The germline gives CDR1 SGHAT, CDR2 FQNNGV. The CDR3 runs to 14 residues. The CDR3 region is CASSATGNQETQYF.

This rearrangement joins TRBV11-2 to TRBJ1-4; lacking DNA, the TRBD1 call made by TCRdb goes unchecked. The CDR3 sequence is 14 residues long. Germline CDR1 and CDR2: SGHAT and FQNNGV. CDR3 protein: CASSSDRANEKLFF.

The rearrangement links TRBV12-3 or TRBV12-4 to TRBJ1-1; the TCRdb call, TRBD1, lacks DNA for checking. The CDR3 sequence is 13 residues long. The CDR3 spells CASSRGFNTEAFF.

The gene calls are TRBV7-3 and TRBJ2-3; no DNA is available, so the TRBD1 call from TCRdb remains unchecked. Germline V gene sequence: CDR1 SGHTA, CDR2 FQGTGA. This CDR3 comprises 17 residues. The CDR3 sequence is CASSSLRGTGEPDTQYF.

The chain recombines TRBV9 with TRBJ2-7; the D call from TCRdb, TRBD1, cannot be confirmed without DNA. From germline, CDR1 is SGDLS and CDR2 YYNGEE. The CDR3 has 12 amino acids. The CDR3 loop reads CASSRRQYEQYF. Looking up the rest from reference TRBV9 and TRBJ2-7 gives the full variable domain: DSGVTQTPKHLITATGQRVTLRCSPRSGDLSVYWYQQSLDQGLQFLIQYYNGEERAKGNILERFSAQQFPDLHSELNLSSLELGDSALYFCASSRRQYEQYFGPGTRLTVT.

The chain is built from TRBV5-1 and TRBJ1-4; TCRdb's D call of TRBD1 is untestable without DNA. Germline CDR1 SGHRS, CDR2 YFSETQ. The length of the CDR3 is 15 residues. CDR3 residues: CASSLGTGPFEKLFF.

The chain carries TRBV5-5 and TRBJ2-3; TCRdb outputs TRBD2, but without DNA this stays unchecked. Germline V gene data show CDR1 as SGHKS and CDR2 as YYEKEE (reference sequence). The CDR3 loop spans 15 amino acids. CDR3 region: CASSLGAGETDTQYF.

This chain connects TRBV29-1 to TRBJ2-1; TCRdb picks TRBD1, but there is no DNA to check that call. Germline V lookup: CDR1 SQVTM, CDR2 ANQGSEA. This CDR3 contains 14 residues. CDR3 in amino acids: CSLAQARGDNEQFF.